This T cell receptor (beta chain) was profiled in a study of beta chain features in type 1 diabetes. Notes on this clone: The antigen is undetermined.

Study-wide findings and caveats: Among patients with Type 1 diabetes, TCRB CDR3s were moderately but significantly shorter in every one of the four CD4+ subsets. Sampled from patients, naive, central memory and Treg TCRB repertoires appeared more similar than those sampled from healthy donors.

The whole isolated RNA underwent reverse transcription, so sequencing captured expressed TCRB transcripts. Sequencing was performed with immunoSEQ multiplex PCR; in TCRdb, only in-frame clones are kept and a portion is missing. The data contain 350,000 to 400,000 clones, roughly 12% of them singletons. This CDR3 contains 14 residues. Germline V gene data show CDR1 as SGHTA and CDR2 as FQGNSA. V trimming: 5 bases; J trimming: 2 bases; junction bases outside the gene matches: 4. This sequence joins TRBV7-2 and TRBJ2-3; 7 nucleotides agree with TRBD2. Sequencing was performed on naive CD4+ T cells from blood. The source is a woman between 18 and 29 years old with type 1 diabetes. The CDR3, as DNA: TGTGCCAGCAGCCTTCTAGCGGACACAGATACGCAGTATTTT. Its translation: CASSLLADTDTQYF.